This entry describes one T cell receptor beta chain. The target antigen is unknown. This entry is derived from a study of cytomegalovirus exposure and HLA in healthy donors. Overall study results and limits: Later, an analysis showed that TCR beta chains associated with HLA were more clonally expanded than others that were equally common.

PCR primers comprised 60 Vbeta and 13 Jbeta primers. Only in-frame clones appear in the TCRdb table, and some are missing; sequencing was by immunoSEQ multiplex PCR. This sample has about 45,000 clones, with about 78% found just once. This CDR3 has 14 amino acids. Trimming stripped 6 bases from V and 4 bases from J, with 15 bases between. Germline assignment: CDR1 SNHLY and CDR2 FYNNEI. The rearrangement links TRBV2 to TRBJ2-5; TRBD2 might be the D (6 bases). This TCR derives from a woman under 40 in good health and CMV-seronegative. Sequencing was performed on PBMCs. CDR3 protein: CASSGDGGRETQYF. The CDR3 DNA follows: TGTGCCAGCAGCGGAGACGGGGGACGAGAGACCCAGTACTTC. The full variable domain, completed using reference TRBV2 and TRBJ2-5, is EPEVTQTPSHQVTQMGQEVILRCVPISNHLYFYWYRQILGQKVEFLVSFYNNEISEKSEIFDDQFSVERPDGSNFTLKIRSTKLEDSAMYFCASSGDGGRETQYFGPGTRLLVL.